This record concerns one TCR beta chain sequence. The table lists this clone with a few counts. It has no known antigen specificity. Base qualities are not recorded, but no much larger clone differs from it by a single base. This entry comes from a study of cytomegalovirus exposure and HLA in healthy donors (dated by TCRdb to the late 2010s). With regard to the full study: An earlier analysis of more than 550 of the donors reported 276 Gb of sequence data and 117 million unique TCR beta sequences obtained from some 200 million T cells. The study aimed to test whether signatures of past pathogen exposure could be identified by cataloging public T cell receptors. About 280 gigabases of sequencing data and approximately 92 million unique TCR sequences made up an early release that covered 500 to 650 HLA-typed donors. Rather than drawing on any new phenotypic data, the later analysis identified candidate immune exposures from TCR beta sequences and the way those sequences occurred across donors. HLA typing covered class I and class II loci at four-digit resolution. In addition to the first cohort of approximately 650 subjects, a separate validation cohort of 120 different subjects was used. Donor age, sex, ethnicity and CMV serostatus were collected together with the repertoire data. A later genetic analysis took genome-wide SNP genotypes for about 65% of the 666 donors and used that subset as a discovery cohort. On average, 235,054 unique TCR beta nucleotide sequences were sequenced per donor among 398 genotyped donors of the cohort, with roughly a sixth of those sequences being non-productive. Several DR-DQ haplotypes were treated as single units for association and clustering because of strong linkage in the cohort. To decide whether each TCR beta V gene segment behaved as functional or pseudogenic, an earlier analysis of approximately 620 of the donors relied on high-throughput TCR beta sequencing. The number of typed donors differed by locus: about 629-630 for A, B, C, DRB1 and DQB1; 500 to 550 for DQA1; approximately 610 for DPA1; and about 450 for DPB1. A later analysis re-examined previously published TCR beta repertoires from about 670 donors and added high-resolution HLA genotyping to investigate patterns of TCR occurrence. All discovery cohort repertoires had been generated on a single sequencing platform. The study profiled the T cell repertoires of 666 subjects by immunosequencing and related them to cytomegalovirus serostatus. To predict cytomegalovirus infection status, the study combined high-throughput TCR immunosequencing, statistical association of individual TCRs with disease status, and machine learning. The genetic ancestry cluster associated with self-reported Caucasian donors included around 76% of the roughly 410 genotyped donors. On the study overall, not on this receptor specifically: Seventeen rarely observed V segments, including chromosome 9 orphons, were excluded from the earlier analysis of approximately 500 of the donors because counts were too low. Because HLA typing was unavailable for some donors at each locus, only the typed subset was used in association tests. Sequencing depth was assumed to be roughly uniform across donors in the presence/absence analyses, though that assumption may not hold. The classifier was reported to diagnose cytomegalovirus status with high specificity and sensitivity in both the original cohort and the validation cohort. In an earlier analysis of about 600 of the donors, most TCR beta V segments appeared in productive rearrangements about 90% or about 30% of the time, broadly matching IMGT annotations. Compared with the roughly 670-donor mean, donors in an Asian-associated ancestry cluster had fewer N-insertions in productive TCRs, according to a later genetic analysis. A total of fewer than 200 TCR beta chains were listed by the study as associated with cytomegalovirus. A later analysis found that TCR association rates varied across HLA loci, with DRB1 alleles showing the most associated TCRs and HLA-C alleles the fewest. A few of the identified cytomegalovirus-associated TCR beta chains were confirmed in vitro to be specific for cytomegalovirus antigens. Linkage disequilibrium might explain the correlated functional status among segregating V segments, but an unknown experimental factor could not be ruled out. A further reported finding was that TCR beta sequences accurately predicted the HLA-A and HLA-B alleles for most subjects in the first cohort. The cohort was sequenced for TCR beta chains only, and without alpha or paired-chain data the features that could be detected were limited. A later analysis reported that several top co-occurrence clusters appeared linked to parvovirus B19, influenza, CMV and Epstein-Barr virus. A later analysis found that most CMV-associated TCR beta chains appeared HLA-restricted, with HLA associations seemingly driven largely by CMV exposure. In a later analysis, HLA-associated TCR beta chains showed more clonal expansion and lower generation probabilities than non-associated chains that were equally common. While some public TCRs were present in many individuals, most TCR sequences turned up only very rarely across donors. In a later analysis, around 17,000 TCR beta sequences were associated with specific HLA alleles at a false discovery rate of 0.05. CMV serostatus was the only immune exposure information available for the cohort. The authors suggested that the approach could potentially be extended to other disease states and immunological phenotypes. A cluster of highly shared sequence variants was judged likely to be a technical artifact of the sequencing pipeline. Some IMGT-functional V segments, including TRBV6-2 and TRBV6-3, could not be distinguished by the 87-base-pair reads and were therefore excluded. When HLA alleles, especially DR and DQ, strongly co-occurred, TCR associations were difficult to assign to individual alleles. In a later genetic analysis, a missense DCLRE1C variant was associated with V-gene and J-gene trimming of TCR beta chains, and the association was replicated in an independent cohort.

CDR1 SGHNT and CDR2 YYREEE are derived from the germline V gene (reference sequence). V loses 2 bases at its end and J loses 9 bases; junction bases beyond the gene matches: 17. The CDR3 covers 18 residues, taking in both the cysteine and the phenylalanine. Of the read, only the CDR3 DNA is kept; its 54 bases are in frame from base 1. The cohort consisted of 670 or so healthy bone marrow donors. All cohort members were sampled while nominally healthy, although unrecorded immune exposures were likely present. The donor tested CMV seronegative and was one of the 352 seronegative cohort members. Each donor provided a peripheral blood sample, and peripheral blood mononuclear cells were used for TCR beta sequencing. Genomic DNA extraction from the blood cell samples was performed with the Qiagen DNeasy Blood Extraction Kit. Library prep was done by the immunoSEQ multiplex PCR assay. For the multiplex PCR, a mixture combining 60 forward primers for TCR Vbeta segments and 13 reverse primers for TCR Jbeta segments was used. Amplification of the CDR3 region of rearranged TCR beta genes was performed with a multiplex PCR assay on genomic DNA. Amplified TCR beta libraries were sequenced as 87-base-pair reads on the Illumina HiSeq System. Regarding the original processing steps: Across the 700 or so repertoires, a later analysis counted tens of millions of unique TCR beta chains, roughly 11 million of which were shared by at least two donors. Raw reads were error-corrected and collapsed into unique sequences by a nearest-neighbor algorithm in which closely related sequences were merged to remove PCR and sequencing errors. To assign V, D and J gene segments, CDR3 sequences were aligned to IMGT reference sequences. For a sequence to be retained, a match of at least six nucleotides to both a V gene segment and a J gene segment was required. A rearrangement counted as productive if the CDR3 had no stop codons and remained in frame with V and J, and every other rearrangement counted as non-productive. Following IMGT convention, CDR3 was defined as the stretch from the second conserved V-encoded cysteine to the conserved J-encoded phenylalanine. Sequences without an unambiguous match to a single V gene segment were excluded from the earlier analysis of a few hundred of the donors. In an earlier analysis of 587 of the donors, a V segment was called functional when productive rearrangements were above 56.7%, and segregating when the standard deviation between donors exceeded 5%. A statistical classification framework was built to diagnose cytomegalovirus status from the catalog of TCR beta chain sequences. In a later analysis, TCR nucleotide sequences were compared against IMGT/GENE-DB human TR gene sequences so that V and J genes could be assigned. In a later analysis, CDR3 sequences and most-parsimonious VDJ recombination scenarios were assigned using the TCRdist pipeline. In a later analysis, each TCR beta chain was defined by its CDR3 amino acid sequence together with its V-gene family, and reads lacking a unique V-gene family were excluded. A later analysis removed nearly 600 highly shared, low-generation-probability nucleotide sequences to deal with suspected cross-contamination and a sequencing artifact. In a later analysis, a clonal expansion index was calculated for each public chain from normalized within-repertoire ranks of inferred template counts. Generation probabilities in a later analysis came from a VDJ recombination model fitted to out-of-frame rearrangements, and those results were checked against IGoR. In a later analysis, TCR-TCR, TCR-HLA and TCR-CMV co-occurrence was scored with hypergeometric tests, and a repertoire-size bias correction was applied to TCR pairs. A later analysis estimated false discovery rates by permuting HLA or CMV assignments 20 times. In a later analysis, co-occurring TCRs were grouped with DBSCAN, and TCRdist sequence similarity was added when clustering was performed within HLA-allele-positive subsets. Repertoires with fewer than 30,000 or more than 120,000 public chains, plus five repertoires with anomalous nucleotide sharing, were excluded from co-occurrence clustering. The table was pulled from immuneACCESS by TCRdb, which kept in-frame rearrangements only. Such tables lose some clones; where checked, under half of the loss comes from unresolved V genes, and the rest has no known cause. V, J and clone size reflect that table, while D and trimming were determined from the DNA. The sample records 250,000 to 350,000 clones, 80% of which are singletons. Together, the top ten hold about 0.28% of the sample.

The sequence is built from TRBV5-4 and TRBJ2-1, with TRBD2 identical over 10 junction bases. Sequencing was carried out using PBMCs. The sequence derives from a girl aged 2-10 years in good health and CMV-seronegative. Here is the DNA: TGTGCCAGCAGCTTCGCCCAGGGGGCTAGCGGGAGTCGTTCTGAGCAGTTCTTC. Its product reads: CASSFAQGASGSRSEQFF.